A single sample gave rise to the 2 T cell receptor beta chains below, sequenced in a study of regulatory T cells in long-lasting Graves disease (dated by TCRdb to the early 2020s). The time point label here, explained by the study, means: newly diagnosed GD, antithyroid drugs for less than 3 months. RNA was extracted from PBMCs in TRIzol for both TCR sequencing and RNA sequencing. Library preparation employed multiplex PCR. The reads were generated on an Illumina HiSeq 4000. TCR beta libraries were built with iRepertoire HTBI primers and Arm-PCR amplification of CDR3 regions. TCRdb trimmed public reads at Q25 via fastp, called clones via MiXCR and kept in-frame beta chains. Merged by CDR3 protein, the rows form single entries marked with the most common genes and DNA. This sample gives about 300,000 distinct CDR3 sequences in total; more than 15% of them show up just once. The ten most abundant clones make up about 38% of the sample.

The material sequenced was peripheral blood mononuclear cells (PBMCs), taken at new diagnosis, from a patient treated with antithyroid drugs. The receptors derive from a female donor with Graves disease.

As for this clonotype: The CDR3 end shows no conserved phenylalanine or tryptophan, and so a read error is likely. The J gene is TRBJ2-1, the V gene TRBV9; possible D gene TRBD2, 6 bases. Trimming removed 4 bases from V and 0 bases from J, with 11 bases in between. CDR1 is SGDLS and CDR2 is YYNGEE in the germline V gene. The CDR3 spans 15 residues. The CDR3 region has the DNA TGTGCCAGCAGCATAGGAGGGAGCTCCTACAATGAGCAGTTCTTG. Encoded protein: CASSIGGSSYNEQFL.

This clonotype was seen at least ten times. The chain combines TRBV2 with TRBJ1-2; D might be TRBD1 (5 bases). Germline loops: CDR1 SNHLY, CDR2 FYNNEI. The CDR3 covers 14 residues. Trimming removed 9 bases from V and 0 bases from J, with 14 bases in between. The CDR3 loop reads CASVGGRANYGYTF. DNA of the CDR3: TGTGCCAGTGTGGGGGGAAGAGCTAACTATGGCTACACCTTC. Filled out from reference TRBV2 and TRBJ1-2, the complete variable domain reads EPEVTQTPSHQVTQMGQEVILRCVPISNHLYFYWYRQILGQKVEFLVSFYNNEISEKSEIFDDQFSVERPDGSNFTLKIRSTKLEDSAMYFCASVGGRANYGYTFGSGTRLTVV.